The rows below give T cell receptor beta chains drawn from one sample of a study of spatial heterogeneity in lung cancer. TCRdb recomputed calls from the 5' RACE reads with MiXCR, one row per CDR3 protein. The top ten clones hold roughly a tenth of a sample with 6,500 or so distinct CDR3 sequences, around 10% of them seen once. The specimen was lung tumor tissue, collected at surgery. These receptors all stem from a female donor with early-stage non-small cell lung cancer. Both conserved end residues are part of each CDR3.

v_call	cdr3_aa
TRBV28	CATSRANYHEQYF
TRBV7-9	CASSLVAGPDTQYF
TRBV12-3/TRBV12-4	CASRPPMSGTQYF
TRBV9	CASRLTTGNSPLHF
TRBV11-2	CASSLEAGEAFF
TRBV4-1	CASSQKGQGFLDTEAFF
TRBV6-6	CASSFTSGGSTTGSTDTQYF
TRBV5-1	CASSGGQRALYEQYF
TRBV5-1	CASSLAVVRETQYF
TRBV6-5	CASKTGVGNSPLHF
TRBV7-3	CASSLDRDYTDTQYF
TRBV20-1	CSARDRRTGTTEAFF
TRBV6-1	CASSELKRHGAFF
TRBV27	CASKTPGTSYNEQFF
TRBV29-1	CSVEGSPSGSSYNEQFF
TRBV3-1	CASSPGQGGYNEQFF
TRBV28	CASSPTPGQVNTEAFF
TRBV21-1	CASSKKKNRPNTIYF
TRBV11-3	CASSFPGTYNEQFF
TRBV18	CASSPPLTGMHEQYF
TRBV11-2	CASSLLILADTDTQYF
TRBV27	CASSINGGTGTDTQYF
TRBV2	CASSEPVNQPQHF
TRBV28	CATATRFGAFF
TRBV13	CASSGQGLPSTEAFF
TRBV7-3	CASSSGTSVTDTQYF
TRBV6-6	CASRTQQGAQYF
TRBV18	CASGTGENTEAFF
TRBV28	CASSSATDTQYF
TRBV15	CATSRDGALGEKLFF
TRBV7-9	CASSLERNEQFF
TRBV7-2	CASSPGGNTEAFF
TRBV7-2	CASSPIRGSYGYTF
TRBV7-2	CASSLSAGGYNEQFF
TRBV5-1	CASSLAGLDYGYTF
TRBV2	CASSELRGASTDTQYF
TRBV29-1	CSVVGGTAGYTF
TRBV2	CASSELGTAYEQYF
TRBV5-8	CASSKGQGTSTDTQYF
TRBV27	CASKGTYYGYTF
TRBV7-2	CASSLGGLAKNIQYF
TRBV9	CASSANDRAGAFF
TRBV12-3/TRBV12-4	CASRGGNTDTQYF
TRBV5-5	CASSPGRSGHTEAFF
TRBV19	CASSTTGFNQPQHF
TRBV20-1	CSARVGTGYGYTF
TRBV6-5	CASSYRGQLRGYTF
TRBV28	CASSSPTGNKNSPLHF
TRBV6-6	CASRDDSNQPQHF